The clone carrying this T cell receptor (beta chain) was counted at least ten times. This specimen belongs to a study of T-cell reconstitution after alpha-beta-depleted transplantation in children. The germline V and J ends were trimmed by 5 bases and 2 bases, with 15 bases remaining between them. Germline CDR1 SGHTA, CDR2 FQGNSA. The CDR3 covers 15 residues. For TCRbeta, the library was prepared with unique molecular identifiers. TCRdb redid the calling of the PCR reads with MiXCR, one entry per CDR3 protein. Altogether 100,000 to 120,000 distinct CDR3 sequences are present, approximately 10% being singletons, with the ten largest covering more than 7%.

The source of this sequence is a human donor who donated a stem cell graft to a child with acute lymphoblastic leukemia. The gene calls are TRBV7-2 and TRBJ1-1, with D perhaps matching TRBD1 (6 bases). Source: PBMCs from the stem cell graft donor, taken from the stem cell graft. CDR3 in DNA: TGTGCCAGCAGCCCGACACCCGGGACAAACACTGAAGCTTTCTTT. Residues: CASSPTPGTNTEAFF.